The rows below give T cell receptor beta chains drawn from one sample of a study of T cells in Graves' hyperthyroidism and ophthalmopathy. From the multiplex PCR reads, TCRdb called clonotypes with MiXCR, one entry per CDR3 protein. The data hold about 640,000 distinct CDR3 sequences, with just under 45% observed a single time. Input material: peripheral blood or thyroid tissue (not recorded which). These TCRs come from an adult man with Graves' disease, either hyperthyroidism or ophthalmopathy (not recorded which). Each CDR3 is given without its conserved first and last residue. The D gene is left open where the match is weak.

V	D	J	CDR3
TRBV29-1	NA	TRBJ2-5	SVVEGSETQY
TRBV7-2	NA	TRBJ1-2	ASSLDTLNNT
TRBV20-1	TRBD1	TRBJ1-2	SARRTGLYGYT
TRBV5-1	NA	TRBJ1-1	ASSAGRRGAQETEAF
TRBV29-1	NA	TRBJ1-1	SVESPPYRNTEAF
TRBV25-1	NA	TRBJ1-6	ASSPDSLALH
TRBV7-2	TRBD1	TRBJ2-2	ASTPTGQRNTGELF
TRBV11-2	NA	TRBJ1-1	ASRNVATEAF
TRBV6-2/TRBV6-3	NA	TRBJ1-2	ASSYSGAPYGYT
TRBV20-1	TRBD1	TRBJ1-4	SARPRTGHEKLF
TRBV7-9	TRBD2	TRBJ2-5	ASSSEGGAGEETQY